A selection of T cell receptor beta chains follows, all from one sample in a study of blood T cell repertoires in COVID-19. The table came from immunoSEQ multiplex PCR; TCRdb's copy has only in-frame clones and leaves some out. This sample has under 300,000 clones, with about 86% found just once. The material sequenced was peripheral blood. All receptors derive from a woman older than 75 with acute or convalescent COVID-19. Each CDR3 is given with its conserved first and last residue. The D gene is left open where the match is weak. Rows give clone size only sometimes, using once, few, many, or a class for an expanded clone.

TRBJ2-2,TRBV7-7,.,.,TGTGCTAGCAGCTTAACGGGGGTTAACGGGGAGCTGTTTTTT,CASSLTGVNGELFF
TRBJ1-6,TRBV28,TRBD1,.,TGTGCCAGCAGTTCGGGACAGCGGAATTCACCCCTCCACTTT,CASSSGQRNSPLHF
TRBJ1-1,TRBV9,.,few,TGTGCCAGCAGCGTAGGGTTGGGGGCAAACACTGAAGCTTTCTTT,CASSVGLGANTEAFF
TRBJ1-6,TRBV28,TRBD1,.,TGTGCCAGCAGTCAGGACAGGGGGAGCTCCTATAATTCACCCCTCCACTTT,CASSQDRGSSYNSPLHF
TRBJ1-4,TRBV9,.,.,TGTGCCAGCAGCCCCCGGGGGGCAACTAATGAAAAACTGTTTTTT,CASSPRGATNEKLFF
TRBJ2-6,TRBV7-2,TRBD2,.,TGTGCCAGCAGCTTAGATACGGGGGGCTCTGGGGCCAACGTCCTGACTTTC,CASSLDTGGSGANVLTF
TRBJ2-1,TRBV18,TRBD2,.,TGTGCCAGCTCACCCCAGGTAGCGGGGGTCTACAATGAGCAGTTCTTC,CASSPQVAGVYNEQFF
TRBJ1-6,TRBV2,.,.,TGTGCCAGCATTAGAACCGGAGCAATCGGTTCACCCCTCCACTTT,CASIRTGAIGSPLHF
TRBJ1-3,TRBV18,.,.,TGTGCCAGCTCACCCCAGGGCGACGGTGGAAACACCATATATTTT,CASSPQGDGGNTIYF
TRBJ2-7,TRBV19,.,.,TGTGCCAGTAGTCGGCTACCGGGGGTCTACGAGCAGTACTTC,CASSRLPGVYEQYF
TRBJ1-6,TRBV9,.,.,TGTGCCAGCAGCGAGGCAGGGAATTCACCCCTCCACTTT,CASSEAGNSPLHF
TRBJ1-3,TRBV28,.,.,TGTGCCAGCAGTTTATCGGGGGTTGCAGGAAACACCATATATTTT,CASSLSGVAGNTIYF
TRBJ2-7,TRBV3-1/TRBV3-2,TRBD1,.,TGTGCCAGCAGCCTCAGACGGACAGGGGTGTACGAGCAGTACTTC,CASSLRRTGVYEQYF
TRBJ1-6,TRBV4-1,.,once,TGCGCCAGCAGCGCCCCGGGCGGAGCGGTTGGACCCCTCCACTTT,CASSAPGGAVGPLHF
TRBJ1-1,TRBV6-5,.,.,TGTGCCAGCAGTCATAACAGGGACACTGAAGCTTTCTTT,CASSHNRDTEAFF
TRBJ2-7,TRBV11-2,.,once,TGTGCCAGCAGCCACTACGAGCAGTACTTC,CASSHYEQYF
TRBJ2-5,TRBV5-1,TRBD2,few,TGCGCCAGCAGCCTTCGGGAGGGTTTTACCCAAGAGACCCAGTACTTC,CASSLREGFTQETQYF
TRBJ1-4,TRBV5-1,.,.,TGCGCCAGCAGCTTGGGCGGGAATCTCCCCGAAAAACTGTTTTTT,CASSLGGNLPEKLFF
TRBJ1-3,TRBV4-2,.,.,TGTGCCAGCAGCCAAGTGCGCACGAACTCTGGAAACACCATATATTTT,CASSQVRTNSGNTIYF
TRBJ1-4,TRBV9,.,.,TGTGCCAGCAGCGCAGGGATTGGTAATGAAAAACTGTTTTTT,CASSAGIGNEKLFF
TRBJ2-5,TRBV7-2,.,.,TGTGCCAGCAGCCTAGCAGCGGGAGAGACCCAGTACTTC,CASSLAAGETQYF
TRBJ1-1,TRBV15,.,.,TGTGCCACCAGCAGAGGGTACGCGGAGAACACTGAAGCTTTCTTT,CATSRGYAENTEAFF
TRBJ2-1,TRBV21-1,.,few,TGTGCCAGCAGCAACGGACTAGCGGGGGTTAATGAGCAGTTCTTC,CASSNGLAGVNEQFF
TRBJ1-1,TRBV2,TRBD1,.,TGTGCCAGCAGTCGGACAGGTATGAACACTGAAGCTTTCTTT,CASSRTGMNTEAFF
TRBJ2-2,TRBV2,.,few,TGTGCCAGCAGGCCCGCGGGAACCGGGGAGCTGTTTTTT,CASRPAGTGELFF
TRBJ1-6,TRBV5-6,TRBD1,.,TGTGCCAGCAGCTTGGGGGACAGGGGGCGGAATTCACCCCTCCACTTT,CASSLGDRGRNSPLHF
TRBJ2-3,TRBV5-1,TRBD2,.,TGCGCCAGCAGCGCCTTCGGGAGCGGGGACCCGAGTAGCACAGATACGCAGTATTTT,CASSAFGSGDPSSTDTQYF
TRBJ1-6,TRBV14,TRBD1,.,TGTGCCAGCAGCCCCTCACAGGGGGCAATTTCACCCCTCCACTTT,CASSPSQGAISPLHF
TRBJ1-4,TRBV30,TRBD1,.,TGTGCCTGGAGTTTGCTCGACGGGACAGACCCAAGTAACGGTGAAAAACTGTTTTTT,CAWSLLDGTDPSNGEKLFF
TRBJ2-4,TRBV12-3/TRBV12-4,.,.,TGTGCCACCTCGGCGGCGTCCAAAAACATTCAGTACTTC,CATSAASKNIQYF
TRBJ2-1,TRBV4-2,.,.,TGTGCCAGCAGCCGCGGACTTGATTACAATGAGCAGTTCTTC,CASSRGLDYNEQFF
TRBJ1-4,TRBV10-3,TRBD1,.,TGTGCCATCAGTCCAGGTGAAGGGACAGGTGAAAAACTGTTTTTT,CAISPGEGTGEKLFF
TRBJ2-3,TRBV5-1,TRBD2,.,TGCGCCAGCAGTCGAGTCCCCGGGGGGGATACGCAGTATTTT,CASSRVPGGDTQYF
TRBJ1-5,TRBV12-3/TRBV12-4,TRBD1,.,TGTGCCAGCAGCCGACAGGGGGATCAGCCCCAGCATTTT,CASSRQGDQPQHF
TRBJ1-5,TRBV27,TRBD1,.,TGTGCCAGCAGTTTAAGGGGGACAGGCAACAATCAGCCCCAGCATTTT,CASSLRGTGNNQPQHF
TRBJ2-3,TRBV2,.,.,TGTGCCAGCAGGAAGGGGGAGCGGGGAAACACAGATACGCAGTATTTT,CASRKGERGNTDTQYF
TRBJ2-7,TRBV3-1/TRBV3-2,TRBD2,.,TGTGCCAGCAGTCCTAGCGGGGGGGCCGCCGAGCAGTACTTC,CASSPSGGAAEQYF
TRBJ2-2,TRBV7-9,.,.,TGTGCCAGCAGCTTTGCAGTAACCGGGGAGCTGTTTTTT,CASSFAVTGELFF
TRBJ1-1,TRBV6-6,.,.,TGTGCCAGCAGTCTCGGGATGAACACTGAAGCTTTCTTT,CASSLGMNTEAFF
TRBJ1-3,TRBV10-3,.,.,TGTGCCACGTCCCCCGGGAGTGGAAACACCATATATTTT,CATSPGSGNTIYF
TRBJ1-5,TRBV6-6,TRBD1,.,TGTGCCAGCAGCTTCGACAGGGTTAGCAATCAGCCCCAGCATTTT,CASSFDRVSNQPQHF
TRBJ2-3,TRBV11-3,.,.,TGTGCCAGCAGCTTAGGAGGCGACTCAGATACGCAGTATTTT,CASSLGGDSDTQYF
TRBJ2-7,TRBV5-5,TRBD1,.,TGTGCCAGCAGCTTTTTCGGACAGGGGCTCGACGAGCAGTACTTC,CASSFFGQGLDEQYF
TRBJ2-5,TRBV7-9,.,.,TGTGCCAGCAGCTTGGCCGGCGGCGAGACCCAGTACTTC,CASSLAGGETQYF
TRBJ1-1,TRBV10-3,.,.,TGTGCCATCAGTGAGGTTCAGGAGAACACTGAAGCTTTCTTT,CAISEVQENTEAFF
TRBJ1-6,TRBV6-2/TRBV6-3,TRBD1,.,TGTGCCAGCAGTTTTGTGATAGGGGGCGCCTCGGATTCACCCCTCCACTTT,CASSFVIGGASDSPLHF
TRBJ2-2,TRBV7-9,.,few,TGTGCCAGCAGCTCCCACCGGGGAGGGGAGCTGTTTTTT,CASSSHRGGELFF
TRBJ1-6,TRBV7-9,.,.,TGTGCCAGCAGCACTCGATATTCACCCCTCCACTTT,CASSTRYSPLHF
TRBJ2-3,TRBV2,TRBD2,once,TGTGCCAGCAGTGAACATTTTCCGGGACTAGGGACAGATACGCAGTATTTT,CASSEHFPGLGTDTQYF
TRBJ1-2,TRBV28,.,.,TGTGCCACCGCCAGGGCTAATGGCTACACCTTC,CATARANGYTF
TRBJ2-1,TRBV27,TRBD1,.,TGTGCCAGCATGGGGGACAGGGGGCTCAATGAGCAGTTCTTC,CASMGDRGLNEQFF
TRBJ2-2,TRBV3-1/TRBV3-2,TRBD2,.,TGTGCCAGCAGCAGGGAAGCGGGGGGGCCGGATACCGGGGAGCTGTTTTTT,CASSREAGGPDTGELFF
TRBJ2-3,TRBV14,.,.,TGTGCCAGCAGCCCGTACACAGATACGCAGTATTTT,CASSPYTDTQYF
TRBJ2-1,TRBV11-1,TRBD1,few,TGTGCCAGCAGCCCCCGCCGGACAGGGTCCTACAATGAGCAGTTCTTC,CASSPRRTGSYNEQFF
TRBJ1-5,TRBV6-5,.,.,TGTGCCAGCAGTATTCTTAGCAATCAGCCCCAGCATTTT,CASSILSNQPQHF